This T cell receptor (beta chain) is drawn from a study of type 1 and type 2 diabetes patients (dated by TCRdb to 2016 to 2018). Context from the whole study: About nine type 1 diabetes patients, a few type 2 diabetes patients and about 6 nondiabetic controls, all recruited in China, made up the cohort. Across the study, CD4+ and CD8+ T cells were positively selected from PBMCs using CD4 or CD8 MicroBeads on MACS columns. A total of around 20 million paired-end reads was generated across the whole study. The study profiled TCRbeta repertoires by high-throughput sequencing to compare type 1 diabetes, type 2 diabetes and nondiabetic individuals. Type 2 diabetes patients were included as a disease comparison group for the type 1 diabetes patients. When roughly 18-cycle amplification was compared with approximately 27-cycle amplification, V gene usage looked similar, suggesting that primer efficiencies were similar and PCR bias was random. Paired-end sequencing of TCRbeta libraries was performed on Illumina HiSeq 2000 or MiSeq instruments. What the research found in general, with its limitations: Highly correlated V and J gene usage patterns were observed for type 2 diabetes and control samples, with an average of around 0.97 between samples. Because only a limited number of T2D and control samples were sequenced, some T1D-only HECs might also appear in more T2D or control samples. Age and gender were not matched between study groups, possibly biasing interpretation. High diversity was shown by type 2 diabetes repertoires, and the diversity was significantly greater than that of type 1 diabetes repertoires in both CD4+ and CD8+ T cells. Few highly-expanded CD4+ clones, median one, were found in type 2 diabetes patients, accounting for a median approximately 4% of reads.

The CDR3 sequence holds 16 residues, the cysteine and phenylalanine included. Only the CDR3 part of the read is kept: 48 bases, read in frame from the first base. Reading the germline V gene gives CDR1 KGHDR and CDR2 SFDVKD. Between the V and J ends, shortened by 3 bases and 1 base respectively, the junction contains 12 bases. Reads for this sample came from an Illumina MiSeq. Genomic DNA from sorted T cell subsets was used as template for TCRbeta CDR3 amplification. The TCRbeta CDR3 region was amplified by multiplex PCR using 30 forward and 13 reverse primers. PCR products were purified with AMPure XP beads, after which indices and adaptors were added in a second roughly 23-cycle PCR. Libraries were gel-purified using the QIAquick Gel Extraction Kit before sequencing. Under the source paper's analysis protocol: FLASH was used to merge the paired-end reads, and IgBLAST was used to align the reads to IMGT V, D and J germline references. After reads whose alignment identity to germline references fell below 70% were discarded, more than 9,500,000 reads remained study-wide. CDR3 boundaries, reading frame and productivity were assigned according to IMGT definitions. A highly-expanded clone was defined as any clone making up 1% or more of reads, and normalized Shannon entropy served as the measure of diversity. Unpaired two-tailed t-tests were used to test group differences in Shannon entropy. Using fastp at Q25 and MiXCR, TCRdb reprocessed the public reads and kept productive beta chains. When rows share a CDR3 protein, they turn into one entry using the most common DNA and genes. The V and J calls were determined by TCRdb, not by the authors. Recorded for this sample are approximately 260,000 distinct CDR3 sequences; roughly 50% of them occurred a single time. Jointly, the top ten make up about an eighth of the sample.

Every diabetic patient fulfilled standard classification criteria for type 1 or type 2 diabetes, and glucose and C-peptide were measured using WHO-recommended methods. Exclusion applied to any donor with other autoimmune diseases or infections within the previous four weeks. Roughly 9.7 milliliters of peripheral blood were collected from each participant. PBMCs were isolated with LymphoPrep density separation. In the case of this clonotype: Its antigen remains undetermined. No much larger clone is present one base from it, and per-base qualities are unavailable.

The specimen was peripheral blood mononuclear cells (PBMCs). This receptor chain uses TRBV24-1 and TRBJ2-1; the best D guess is TRBD2, with 5 bases matching. The clonotype was recovered from a man between 18 and 35 years old with type 2 diabetes. Here is the DNA: TGTGCCACCAGTGATAAGGGAGTTGTGTCCTACAATGAGCAGTTCTTC. Its coded protein is CATSDKGVVSYNEQFF.